This T cell receptor beta chain was sequenced in a study of shared T cell receptors in the human thymus. Germline V gives CDR1 MDHEN, CDR2 SYDVKM. Trimming removed 5 bases from V and 5 bases from J; junction bases left unmatched: 20. CDR3 length equals 19 residues. Data came from immunoSEQ multiplex PCR; TCRdb stores just in-frame clones and leaves some out. Of about 660,000 clones in the sample, about 89% were seen once. Another study also made use of these data, one on human thymus T cells. That work states: The source of the thymus tissue was resections taken during corrective heart surgery. An apparent bias in V and J gene usage was seen in thymic and blood repertoires. Among unrelated individuals, related research reported thymic repertoires that overlapped highly.

The V and J genes are TRBV28 and TRBJ2-3, with 9 nucleotides matching TRBD2. This TCR came from a boy under three years old with a congenital heart defect. What was sequenced was thymocytes. The CDR3 region has the DNA TGTGCCAGCAGTAAACTGGGGTGGGTAGCGGGAGAGTCGGGAGATACGCAGTATTTT. Protein: CASSKLGWVAGESGDTQYF.